The 9 T cell receptor beta chains below come from one sample, sequenced in a study of tumor and adjacent non-tumor tissue in lung cancer. TCRbeta libraries were built with three rounds of nested PCR, modified from ARM-PCR. A single record per CDR3 protein comes from TCRdb applying MiXCR to the multiplex PCR reads. The data show under 80,000 distinct CDR3 sequences, around three quarters seen once. No cell sorting was done before RNA was extracted from the tissue. Distant lung tissue was collected more than 3 cm away from the tumor edge. Input material: distant non-tumor lung tissue. These receptors originate from a man aged 60-69 years with non-small cell lung cancer.

Comments on this clonotype: Mismatch with germline at one junction end may stem from a read error. This chain connects TRBV5-6 to TRBJ2-7; a possible D gene is TRBD1 (5 bases). CDR1 and CDR2 (germline): SGHDT, YYEEEE. CDR3 length: 11 residues. Here the CDR3 DNA reads TGTGCCGGCAGCTTCAGCCAGGGCTTGGACTTC. Its protein product is CAGSFSQGLDF.

On this clonotype itself: A read error may account for a junction end that differs from germline. The V gene is TRBV5-8, the J gene TRBJ2-3; D is uncertain. The length of the CDR3 is 15 residues. Germline loops: CDR1 SGHTS, CDR2 YDEGEE. For the CDR3, the DNA is TGTACCAGCAGCCGAGTCAGCGCCCCCGCAGATACGCAGTATTTT. Amino acids: CTSSRVSAPADTQYF.

About this clonotype itself: The conserved phenylalanine or tryptophan normally closing the CDR3 is absent here, so this likely arose from a read error. The rearrangement links TRBV29-1 to TRBJ2-7; possibly TRBD1 for D (5 bases). Germline lookup yields CDR1 SQVTM and CDR2 ANQGSEA. This CDR3 is built from 12 residues. The CDR3 coding sequence is TGCGGCGCTGCCGACAGCTTCTACGAGCAGTACTTG. This sequence encodes CGAADSFYEQYL.

Note on this clonotype: Germline and junction disagree at one end, which may indicate a read error. J is TRBJ2-4 and V is TRBV6-5, with unresolved D. The CDR3 is 17 amino acids. From germline, CDR1 is MNHEY and CDR2 SVGAGI. CDR3 sequence (DNA): TGTGTCAGCAGTTACTCTTCCCCCGATTTAGCCAAAAACATTCAGTACTTC. Translating it yields CVSSYSSPDLAKNIQYF.

Worth noting for this clonotype: A much larger clone is a single base away; this may be a read error. The CDR3 protein is CVSTARTGGIEAFF. The CDR3 coding sequence is TGTGTCAGCACTGCCCGGACAGGGGGGATTGAAGCTTTCTTT. The rearrangement links TRBV6-6 to TRBJ1-1, with TRBD1 matching 10 bases. The germline CDR1 and CDR2 sequences are MNHNY and SVGAGI (reference sequence). The CDR3 contains 14 residues.

This chain links TRBV11-2 with TRBJ2-7, with 7 bases that match TRBD1. CDR1 and CDR2 from the germline V gene are SGHAT and FQNNGV. Trimming cost V 1 base and J 3 bases; bases outside gene matches: 6. The CDR3 runs to 15 residues. CDR3: CASSLGGTDYYEQYF. CDR3 sequence (DNA): TGTGCCAGCAGCTTAGGGGGGACAGACTACTACGAGCAGTACTTC.

As for this clonotype: No conserved phenylalanine or tryptophan is present at the end of the CDR3, so a read error is the likely explanation. The chain has TRBV6-6 and TRBJ1-2; possibly TRBD1 for D (5 bases). There are 14 residues in the CDR3. Trimming shortened V by 8 bases and J by 4 bases, and 17 bases separated the two germline ends. Germline V gene lookup returns CDR1 MNHNY and CDR2 SVGAGI (reference sequence). The CDR3 sequence: CASGSSDSTYGYTI. In nucleotides, the CDR3 is TGTGCCAGCGGGTCCTCCGACAGCACCTATGGCTACACCATC.

This clonotype was counted ten times or more. This sequence joins TRBV4-1 and TRBJ2-2; weak D call: TRBD2 (5 bases). Trimming took 1 base from V and 1 from J, leaving 10 bases between them. Germline V CDR1 and CDR2: MGHRA, YSYEKL. This CDR3 region has 16 residues. This chain's CDR3 is CASSQGPTMNTGELFF. The DNA for the CDR3 is TGCGCCAGCAGCCAAGGCCCGACTATGAACACCGGGGAGCTGTTTTTT.

Points on this clonotype: A read error may produce the germline difference seen at one junction end. CDR3 nucleotide sequence: TGCAGTGCCTACCCCAGGGTCGGGGGCAGGGAACTGTTTTTT. As protein: CSAYPRVGGRELFF. The chain employs TRBV29-1 and TRBJ2-2; the D call may be TRBD1 or TRBD2 (6 bases each). The germline CDR1 and CDR2 sequences are SQVTM and ANQGSEA. This CDR3 has 14 residues.